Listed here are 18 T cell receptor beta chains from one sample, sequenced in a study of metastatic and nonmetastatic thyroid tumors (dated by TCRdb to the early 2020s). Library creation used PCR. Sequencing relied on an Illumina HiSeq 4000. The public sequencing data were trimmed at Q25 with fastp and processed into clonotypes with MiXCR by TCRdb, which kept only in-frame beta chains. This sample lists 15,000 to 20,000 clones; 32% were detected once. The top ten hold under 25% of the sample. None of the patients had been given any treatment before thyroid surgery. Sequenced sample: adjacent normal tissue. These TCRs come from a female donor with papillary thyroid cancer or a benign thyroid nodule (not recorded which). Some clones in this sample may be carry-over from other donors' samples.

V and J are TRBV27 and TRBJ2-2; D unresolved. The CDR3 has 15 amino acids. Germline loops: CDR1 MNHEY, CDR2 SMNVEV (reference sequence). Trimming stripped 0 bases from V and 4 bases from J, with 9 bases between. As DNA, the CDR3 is TGTGCCAGCAGTTTATCGATTAGTCCCACCGGGGAGCTGTTTTTT. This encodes CASSLSISPTGELFF.

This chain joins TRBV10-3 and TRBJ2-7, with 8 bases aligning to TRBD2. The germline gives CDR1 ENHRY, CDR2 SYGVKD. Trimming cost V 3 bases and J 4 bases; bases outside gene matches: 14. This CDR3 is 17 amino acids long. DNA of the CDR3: TGTGCCATCAGTGATACGGCTAGCGGGTTCAAAGGATACGAGCAGTACTTC. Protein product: CAISDTASGFKGYEQYF.

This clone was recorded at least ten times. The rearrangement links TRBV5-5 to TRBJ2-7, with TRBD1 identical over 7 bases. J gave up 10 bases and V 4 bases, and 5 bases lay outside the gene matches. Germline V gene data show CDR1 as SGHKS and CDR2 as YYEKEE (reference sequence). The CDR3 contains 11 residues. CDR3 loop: CASSVDRAQYF. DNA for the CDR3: TGTGCCAGCAGCGTTGACAGGGCACAGTACTTC.

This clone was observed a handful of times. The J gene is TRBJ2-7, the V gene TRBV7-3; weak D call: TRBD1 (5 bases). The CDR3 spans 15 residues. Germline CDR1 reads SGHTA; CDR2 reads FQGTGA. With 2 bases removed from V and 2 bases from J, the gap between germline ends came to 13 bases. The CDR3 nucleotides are TGTGCCAGCAGCTTAGGAGCTAGGGGCACCTACGAGCAGTACTTC. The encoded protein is CASSLGARGTYEQYF.

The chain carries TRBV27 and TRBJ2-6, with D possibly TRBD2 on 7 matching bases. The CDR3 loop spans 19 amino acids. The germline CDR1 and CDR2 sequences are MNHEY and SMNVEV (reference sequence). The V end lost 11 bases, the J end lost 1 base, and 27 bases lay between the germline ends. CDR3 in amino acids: CAGILPGGQPQSGANVLTF. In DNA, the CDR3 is TGTGCCGGCATTCTTCCGGGGGGACAACCGCAGTCTGGGGCCAACGTCCTGACTTTC.

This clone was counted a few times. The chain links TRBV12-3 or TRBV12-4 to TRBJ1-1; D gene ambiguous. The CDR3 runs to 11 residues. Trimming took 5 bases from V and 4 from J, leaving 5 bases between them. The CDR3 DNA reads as TGTGCCAGCAGTCAGACCACTGAAGCTTTCTTT. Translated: CASSQTTEAFF.

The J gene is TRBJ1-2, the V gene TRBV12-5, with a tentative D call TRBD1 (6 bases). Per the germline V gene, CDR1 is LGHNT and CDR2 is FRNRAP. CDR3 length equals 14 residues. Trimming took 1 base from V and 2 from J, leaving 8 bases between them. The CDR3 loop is CASGLGTENYGYTF. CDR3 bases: TGTGCTAGTGGTTTGGGGACAGAAAACTATGGCTACACCTTC.

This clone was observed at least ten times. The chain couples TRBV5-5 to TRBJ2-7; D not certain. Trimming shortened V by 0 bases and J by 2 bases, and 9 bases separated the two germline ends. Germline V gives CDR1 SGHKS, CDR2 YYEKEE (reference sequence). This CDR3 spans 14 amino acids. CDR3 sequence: CASSLAGQTYEQYF. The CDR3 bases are TGTGCCAGCAGCTTGGCCGGGCAGACCTACGAGCAGTACTTC.

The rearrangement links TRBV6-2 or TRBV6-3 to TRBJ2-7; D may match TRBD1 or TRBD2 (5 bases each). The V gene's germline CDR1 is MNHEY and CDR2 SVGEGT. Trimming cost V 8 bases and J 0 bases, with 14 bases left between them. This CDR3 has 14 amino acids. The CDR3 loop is CASGVRGASYEQYF. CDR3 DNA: TGTGCCAGCGGGGTACGAGGGGCCTCCTACGAGCAGTACTTC.

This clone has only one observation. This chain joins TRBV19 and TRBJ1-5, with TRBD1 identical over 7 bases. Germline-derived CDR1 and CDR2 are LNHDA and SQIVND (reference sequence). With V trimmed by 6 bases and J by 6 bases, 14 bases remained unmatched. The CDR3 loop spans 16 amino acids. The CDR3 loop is CASSTRKGAISQPQHF. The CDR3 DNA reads TGTGCCAGTAGCACCAGAAAGGGGGCGATAAGTCAGCCCCAGCATTTT.

The CDR3 DNA is TGTGCCAGCAGCCAAGGGACCCAGGGAACCTACGAGCAGTACTTC. Translated, it gives CASSQGTQGTYEQYF. The rearrangement uses TRBV6-1 and TRBJ2-7; the D gene could be TRBD1 or TRBD2 (5 bases each). Germline V lookup: CDR1 MNHNS, CDR2 SASEGT. The CDR3 spans 15 residues. Deletions cut 6 bases from V and 2 bases from J, with 17 bases between.

CDR3 in amino acids: CASSYNGQGPRGELFF. Written as DNA, the CDR3 is TGTGCCAGCAGTTACAATGGACAGGGGCCTCGCGGGGAGCTGTTTTTT. The J gene is TRBJ2-2, the V gene TRBV6-6; 9 bases are a match to TRBD1. The CDR3 sequence is 16 residues long. Trimming cost V 2 bases and J 7 bases; bases outside gene matches: 8. Germline CDR1 reads MNHNY; CDR2 reads SVGAGI (reference sequence).

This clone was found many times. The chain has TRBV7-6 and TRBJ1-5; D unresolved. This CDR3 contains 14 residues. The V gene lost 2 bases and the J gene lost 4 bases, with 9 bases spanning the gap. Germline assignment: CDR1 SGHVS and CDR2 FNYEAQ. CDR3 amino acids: CASSLTQTNQPQHF. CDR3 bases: TGTGCCAGCAGCTTAACACAGACGAATCAGCCCCAGCATTTT.

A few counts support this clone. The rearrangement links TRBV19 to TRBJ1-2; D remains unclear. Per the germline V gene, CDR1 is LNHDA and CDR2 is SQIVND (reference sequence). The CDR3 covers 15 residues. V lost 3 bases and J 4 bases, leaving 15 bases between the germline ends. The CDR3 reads CASSIFDGFSYGYTF. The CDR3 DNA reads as TGTGCCAGTAGTATTTTCGACGGCTTTAGCTATGGCTACACCTTC.

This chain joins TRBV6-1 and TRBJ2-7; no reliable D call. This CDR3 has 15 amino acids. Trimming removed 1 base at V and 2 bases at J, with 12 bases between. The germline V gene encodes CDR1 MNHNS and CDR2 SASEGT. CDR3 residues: CASSEEDLWAYEQYF. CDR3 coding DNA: TGTGCCAGCAGTGAAGAGGACCTATGGGCCTACGAGCAGTACTTC.

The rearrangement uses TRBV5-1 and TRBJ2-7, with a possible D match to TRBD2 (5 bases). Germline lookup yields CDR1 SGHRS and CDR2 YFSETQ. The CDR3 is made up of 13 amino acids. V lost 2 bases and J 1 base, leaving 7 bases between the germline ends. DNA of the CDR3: TGCGCCAGCAGCTTCGGACTTTCCTACGAGCAGTACTTC. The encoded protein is CASSFGLSYEQYF.

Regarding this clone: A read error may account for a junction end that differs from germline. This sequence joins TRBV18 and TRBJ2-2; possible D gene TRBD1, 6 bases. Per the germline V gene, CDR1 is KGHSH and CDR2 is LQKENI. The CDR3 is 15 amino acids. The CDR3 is CDSSPRQVNTGELFF. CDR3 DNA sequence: TGTGACAGCTCACCAAGACAGGTGAACACCGGGGAGCTGTTTTTT.

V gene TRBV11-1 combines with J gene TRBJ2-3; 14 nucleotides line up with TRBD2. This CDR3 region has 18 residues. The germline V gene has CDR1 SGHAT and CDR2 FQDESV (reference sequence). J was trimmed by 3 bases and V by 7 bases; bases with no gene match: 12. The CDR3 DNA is TGTGCCAGCACCGGTATGGGGACTAGCGGGAGTTATACAGATACGCAGTATTTT. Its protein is CASTGMGTSGSYTDTQYF.